A few counts support the clone carrying this T cell receptor beta chain. The sample originates from a study of T cell responses to AZD1222 COVID-19 vaccine. Sequencing was performed with immunoSEQ multiplex PCR; in TCRdb, only in-frame clones are kept and a portion is missing. The table includes approximately 100,000 clones, more than 75% detected once. The length of the CDR3 is 15 residues. V lost 3 bases and J lost 7; bases outside the gene matches: 9. The source material was peripheral blood, sampled 28 days after the second AZD1222 dose. The source of this sequence is an adult who received the AZD1222 COVID-19 vaccine. The chain has TRBV23-1 and TRBJ1-1; 9 bases map to TRBD1. TRBV23-1 is assigned to the ORF class and has an uncertain function. The CDR3 DNA follows: TGCGCCAGCAGTCACAAGACAGGGGGTGTGGGTGAAGCTTTCTTT. This codes for CASSHKTGGVGEAFF.